This T cell receptor beta chain is drawn from a study of blood T cell repertoires in COVID-19. Study context: Specimens from acute and convalescent COVID-19 originated in the United States, Italy and Spain. In each case, the material was cDNA or gDNA derived from T cells, B-cell-depleted T cells, or PBMCs.

Per the authors' pipeline: Amplifying reference gene primers gave estimates of nucleated cell counts. The protocol was immunoSEQ multiplex PCR, while the TCRdb copy is restricted to in-frame clones and leaves out a portion. The V and J calls and clone size are taken from that table; D and trimming were inferred from the DNA. The data show around 170,000 clones, about 88% seen once. Trimming removed 0 bases at V and 6 bases at J, with 11 bases between. The CDR3 has 14 amino acids. Looked up from germline, CDR1 is MNHEY and CDR2 is SVGAGI. The sequence came from a woman aged 25 to 39 with active or convalescent COVID-19. V is TRBV6-5 and J is TRBJ1-2; D perhaps matches TRBD1 (5 bases). Sequences were obtained from peripheral blood. The CDR3 DNA sequence: TGTGCCAGCAGTTACTCGGGAGGGGCGGATGGCTACACCTTC. It is translated as CASSYSGGADGYTF.